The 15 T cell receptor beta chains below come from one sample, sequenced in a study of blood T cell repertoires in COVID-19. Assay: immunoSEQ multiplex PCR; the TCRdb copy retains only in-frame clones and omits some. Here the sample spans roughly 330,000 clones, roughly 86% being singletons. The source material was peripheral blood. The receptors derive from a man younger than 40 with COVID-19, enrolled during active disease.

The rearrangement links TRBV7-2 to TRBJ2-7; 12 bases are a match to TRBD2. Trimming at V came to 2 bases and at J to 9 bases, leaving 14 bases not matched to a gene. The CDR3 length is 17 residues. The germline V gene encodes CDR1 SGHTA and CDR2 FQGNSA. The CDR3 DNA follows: TGTGCCAGCAGCTTACGGCTAGCGGGGGGGATGACGACTCGGCAGTACTTC. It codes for CASSLRLAGGMTTRQYF.

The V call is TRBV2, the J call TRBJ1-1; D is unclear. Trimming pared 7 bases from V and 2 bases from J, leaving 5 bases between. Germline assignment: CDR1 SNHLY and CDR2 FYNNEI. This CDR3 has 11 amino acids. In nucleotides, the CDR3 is TGTGCCAGCAAGAGAAACACTGAAGCTTTCTTT. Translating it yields CASKRNTEAFF. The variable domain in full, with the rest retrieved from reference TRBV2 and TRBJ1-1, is EPEVTQTPSHQVTQMGQEVILRCVPISNHLYFYWYRQILGQKVEFLVSFYNNEISEKSEIFDDQFSVERPDGSNFTLKIRSTKLEDSAMYFCASKRNTEAFFGQGTRLTVV.

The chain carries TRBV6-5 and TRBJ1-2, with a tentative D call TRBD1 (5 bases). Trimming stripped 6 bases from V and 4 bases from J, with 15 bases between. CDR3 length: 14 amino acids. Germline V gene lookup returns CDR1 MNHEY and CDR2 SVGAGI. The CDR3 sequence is CASRLGTLAYGYTF. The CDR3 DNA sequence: TGTGCCAGCAGACTCGGGACTTTAGCCTATGGCTACACCTTC.

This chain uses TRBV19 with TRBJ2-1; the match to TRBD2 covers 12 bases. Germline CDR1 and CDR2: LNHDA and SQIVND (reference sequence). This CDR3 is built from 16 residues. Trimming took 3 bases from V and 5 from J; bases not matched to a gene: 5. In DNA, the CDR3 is TGTGCCAGTAGTATTAAGGGACTAGCGGGCAACAATGAGCAGTTCTTC. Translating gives CASSIKGLAGNNEQFF.

The CDR3, as DNA: TGTGCCACCAGCGGACGGGGGGTCTACAATGAGCAGTTCTTC. It codes for CATSGRGVYNEQFF. The chain has TRBV15 and TRBJ2-1; 7 nucleotides match TRBD2. Germline lookup yields CDR1 LNHNV and CDR2 YYDKDF (reference sequence). The CDR3 is 14 residues long. Losses at the gene ends were 5 bases for V and 3 bases for J; bases not matched to a gene: 4.

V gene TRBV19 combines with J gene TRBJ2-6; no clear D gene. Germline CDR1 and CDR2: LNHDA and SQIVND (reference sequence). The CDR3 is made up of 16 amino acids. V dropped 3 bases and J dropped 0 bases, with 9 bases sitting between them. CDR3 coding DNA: TGTGCCAGTAGTATCGAGCCTAGCTCTGGGGCCAACGTCCTGACTTTC. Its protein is CASSIEPSSGANVLTF. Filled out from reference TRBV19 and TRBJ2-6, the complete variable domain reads DGGITQSPKYLFRKEGQNVTLSCEQNLNHDAMYWYRQDPGQGLRLIYYSQIVNDFQKGDIAEGYSVSREKKESFPLTVTSAQKNPTAFYLCASSIEPSSGANVLTFGAGSRLTVL.

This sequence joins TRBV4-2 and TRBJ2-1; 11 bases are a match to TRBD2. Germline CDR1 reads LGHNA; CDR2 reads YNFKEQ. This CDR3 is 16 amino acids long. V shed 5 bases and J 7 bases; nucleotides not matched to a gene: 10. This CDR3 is CASSGTTSGAVNEQFF. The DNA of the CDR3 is TGTGCCAGCAGCGGAACGACTAGCGGGGCTGTGAATGAGCAGTTCTTC.

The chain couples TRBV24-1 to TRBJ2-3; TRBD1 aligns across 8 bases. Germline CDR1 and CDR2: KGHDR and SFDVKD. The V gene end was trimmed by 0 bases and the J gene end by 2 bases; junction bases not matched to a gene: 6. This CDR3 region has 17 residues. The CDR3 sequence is CATSDLTGTGVTDTQYF. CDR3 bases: TGTGCCACCAGTGATTTGACCGGGACAGGAGTCACAGATACGCAGTATTTT.

The CDR3 DNA follows: TGCGCCAGCAGCCTTAAGAATAGCGGGAGCCTCTACGAGCAGTACTTC. Protein sequence: CASSLKNSGSLYEQYF. The genes are TRBV5-1 and TRBJ2-7, with 9 bases lining up with TRBD2. The CDR3 spans 16 residues. Unmatched junction bases numbered 11, after V lost 4 bases and J lost 3 bases. Germline values: CDR1 SGHRS, CDR2 YFSETQ.

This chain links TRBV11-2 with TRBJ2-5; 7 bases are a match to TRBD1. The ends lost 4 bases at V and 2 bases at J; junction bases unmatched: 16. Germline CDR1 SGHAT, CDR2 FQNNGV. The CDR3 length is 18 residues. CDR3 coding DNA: TGTGCCAGCAGCTCCCTTCGCTTGACAGGGTCGGGTCAAGAGACCCAGTACTTC. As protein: CASSSLRLTGSGQETQYF.

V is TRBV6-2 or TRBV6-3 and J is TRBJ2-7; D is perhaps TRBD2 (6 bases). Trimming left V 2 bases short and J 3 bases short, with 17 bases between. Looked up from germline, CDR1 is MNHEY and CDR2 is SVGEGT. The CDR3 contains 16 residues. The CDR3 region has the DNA TGTGCCAGCAGTTACCCCCCTAGCGCGTCGATCTACGAGCAGTACTTC. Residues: CASSYPPSASIYEQYF.

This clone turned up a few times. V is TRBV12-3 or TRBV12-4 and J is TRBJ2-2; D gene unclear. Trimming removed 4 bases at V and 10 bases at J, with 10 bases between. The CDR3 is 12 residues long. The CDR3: CASSSTITELFF. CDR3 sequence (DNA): TGTGCCAGCAGTTCCACTATCACGGAGCTGTTTTTT.

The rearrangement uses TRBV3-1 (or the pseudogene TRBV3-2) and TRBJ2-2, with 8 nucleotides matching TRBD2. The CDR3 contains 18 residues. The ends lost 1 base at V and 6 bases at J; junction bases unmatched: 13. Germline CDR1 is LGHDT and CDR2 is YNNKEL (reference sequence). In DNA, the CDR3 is TGTGCCAGCAGCCAAGTGGCGGGGGGCCTACTAGGCGCCGGGGAGCTGTTTTTT. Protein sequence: CASSQVAGGLLGAGELFF.

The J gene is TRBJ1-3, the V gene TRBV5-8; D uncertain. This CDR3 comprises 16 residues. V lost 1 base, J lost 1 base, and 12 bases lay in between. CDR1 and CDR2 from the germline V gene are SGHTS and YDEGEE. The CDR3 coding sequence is TGTGCCAGCAGCTTGTTAGCGTCAGGATCTGGAAACACCATATATTTT. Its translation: CASSLLASGSGNTIYF.

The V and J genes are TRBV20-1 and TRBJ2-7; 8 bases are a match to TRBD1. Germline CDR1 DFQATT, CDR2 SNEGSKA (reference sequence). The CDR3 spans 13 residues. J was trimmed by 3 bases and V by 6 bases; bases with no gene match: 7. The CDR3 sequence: CSASQGAHYEQYF. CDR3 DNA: TGCAGTGCCAGTCAGGGGGCCCACTACGAGCAGTACTTC.